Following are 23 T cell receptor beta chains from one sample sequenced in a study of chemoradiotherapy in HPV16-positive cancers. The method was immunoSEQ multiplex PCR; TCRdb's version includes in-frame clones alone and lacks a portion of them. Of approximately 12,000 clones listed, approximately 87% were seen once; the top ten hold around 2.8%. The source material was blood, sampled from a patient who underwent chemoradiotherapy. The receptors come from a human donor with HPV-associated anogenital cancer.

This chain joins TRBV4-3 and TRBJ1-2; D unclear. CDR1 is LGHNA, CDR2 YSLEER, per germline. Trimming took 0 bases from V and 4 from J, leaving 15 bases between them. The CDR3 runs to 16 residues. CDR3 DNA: TGCGCCAGCAGCCAAGATGGTCCTGGGGAGGGCTATGGCTACACCTTC. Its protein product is CASSQDGPGEGYGYTF.

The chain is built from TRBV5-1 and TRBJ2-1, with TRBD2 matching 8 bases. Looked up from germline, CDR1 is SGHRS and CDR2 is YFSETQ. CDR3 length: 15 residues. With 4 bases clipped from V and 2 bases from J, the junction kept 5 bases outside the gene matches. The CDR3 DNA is TGCGCCAGCAGCAGGGGACTAGGAACCTACAATGAGCAGTTCTTC. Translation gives CASSRGLGTYNEQFF.

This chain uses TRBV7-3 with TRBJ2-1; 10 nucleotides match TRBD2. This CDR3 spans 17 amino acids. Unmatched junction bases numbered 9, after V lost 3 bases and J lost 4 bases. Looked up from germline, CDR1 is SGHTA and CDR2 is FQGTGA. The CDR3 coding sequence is TGTGCCAGCAGCTTTCAGGGGCTAGCGGGAGATTACAATGAGCAGTTCTTC. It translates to CASSFQGLAGDYNEQFF.

CDR3 amino acids: CATSIGTGDQPQHF. The DNA for the CDR3 is TGTGCCACCAGCATCGGGACAGGGGATCAGCCCCAGCATTTT. The gene calls are TRBV15 and TRBJ1-5; 10 bases are a match to TRBD1. CDR1 LNHNV and CDR2 YYDKDF come from the germline V gene (reference sequence). Trimming removed 4 bases from V and 5 bases from J; junction bases left unmatched: 2. The length of the CDR3 is 14 residues.

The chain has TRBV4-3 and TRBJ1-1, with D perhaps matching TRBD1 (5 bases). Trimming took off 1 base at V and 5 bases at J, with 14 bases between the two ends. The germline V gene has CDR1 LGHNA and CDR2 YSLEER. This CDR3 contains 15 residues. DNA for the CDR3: TGCGCCAGCAGCCAAGGTGGAGGCTCAGGGACTGAAGCTTTCTTT. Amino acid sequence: CASSQGGGSGTEAFF.

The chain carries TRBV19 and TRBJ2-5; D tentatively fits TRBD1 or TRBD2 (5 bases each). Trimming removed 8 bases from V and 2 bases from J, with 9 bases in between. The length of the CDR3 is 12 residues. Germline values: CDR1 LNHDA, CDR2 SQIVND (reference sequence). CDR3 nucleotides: TGTGCCAGTCGGGACCGACAAGAGACCCAGTACTTC. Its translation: CASRDRQETQYF.

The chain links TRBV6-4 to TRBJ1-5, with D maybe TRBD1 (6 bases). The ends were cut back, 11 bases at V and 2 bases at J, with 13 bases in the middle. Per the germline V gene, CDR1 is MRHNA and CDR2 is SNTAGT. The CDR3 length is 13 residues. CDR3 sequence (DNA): TGTGCCGGTACAGGGCATGGCAATCAGCCCCAGCATTTT. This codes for CAGTGHGNQPQHF.

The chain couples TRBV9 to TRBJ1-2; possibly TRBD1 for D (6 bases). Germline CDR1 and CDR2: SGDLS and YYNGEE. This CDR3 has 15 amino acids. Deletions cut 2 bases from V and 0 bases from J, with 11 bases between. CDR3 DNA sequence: TGTGCCAGCAGCGTTAGACAGGCTGCTAACTATGGCTACACCTTC. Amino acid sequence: CASSVRQAANYGYTF.

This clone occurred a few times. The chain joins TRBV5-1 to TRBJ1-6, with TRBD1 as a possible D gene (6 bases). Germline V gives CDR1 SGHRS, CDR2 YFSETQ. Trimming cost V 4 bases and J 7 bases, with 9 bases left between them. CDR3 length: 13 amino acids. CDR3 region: CASSPDRNSPLHF. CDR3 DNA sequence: TGCGCCAGCAGCCCAGACAGGAATTCACCCCTCCACTTT. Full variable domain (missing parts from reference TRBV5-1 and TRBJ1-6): KAGVTQTPRYLIKTRGQQVTLSCSPISGHRSVSWYQQTPGQGLQFLFEYFSETQRNKGNFPGRFSGRQFSNSRSEMNVSTLELGDSALYLCASSPDRNSPLHFGNGTRLTVT.

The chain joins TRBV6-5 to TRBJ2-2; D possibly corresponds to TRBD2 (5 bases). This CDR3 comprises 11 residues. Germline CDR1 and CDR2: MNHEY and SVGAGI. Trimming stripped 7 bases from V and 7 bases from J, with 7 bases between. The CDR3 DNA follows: TGTGCCAGCAACGCGGGCGGGGAGCTGTTTTTT. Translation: CASNAGGELFF.

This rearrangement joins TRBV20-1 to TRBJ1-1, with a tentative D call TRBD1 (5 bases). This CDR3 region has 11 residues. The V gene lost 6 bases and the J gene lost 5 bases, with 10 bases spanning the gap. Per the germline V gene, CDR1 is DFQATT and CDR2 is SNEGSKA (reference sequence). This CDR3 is CSAISGTEAFF. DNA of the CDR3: TGCAGTGCAATTTCAGGGACTGAAGCTTTCTTT.

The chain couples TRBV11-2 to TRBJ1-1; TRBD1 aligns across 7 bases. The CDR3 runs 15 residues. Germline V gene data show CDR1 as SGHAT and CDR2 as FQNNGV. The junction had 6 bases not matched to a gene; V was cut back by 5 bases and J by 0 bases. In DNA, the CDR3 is TGTGCCAGCAGCACCTCGGGACAGCTGAACACTGAAGCTTTCTTT. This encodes CASSTSGQLNTEAFF.

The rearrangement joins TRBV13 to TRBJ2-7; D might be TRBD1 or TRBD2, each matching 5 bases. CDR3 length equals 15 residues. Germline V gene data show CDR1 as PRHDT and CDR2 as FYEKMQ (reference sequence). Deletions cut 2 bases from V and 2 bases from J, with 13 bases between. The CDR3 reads CASSLSGDGTYEQYF. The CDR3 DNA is TGTGCCAGCAGCTTAAGTGGGGACGGAACCTACGAGCAGTACTTC.

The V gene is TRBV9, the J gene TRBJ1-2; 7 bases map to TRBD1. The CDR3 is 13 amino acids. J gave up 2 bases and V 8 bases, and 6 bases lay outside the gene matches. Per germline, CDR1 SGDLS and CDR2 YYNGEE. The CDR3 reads CASIRGANYGYTF. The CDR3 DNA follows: TGTGCCAGTATCAGGGGGGCCAACTATGGCTACACCTTC.

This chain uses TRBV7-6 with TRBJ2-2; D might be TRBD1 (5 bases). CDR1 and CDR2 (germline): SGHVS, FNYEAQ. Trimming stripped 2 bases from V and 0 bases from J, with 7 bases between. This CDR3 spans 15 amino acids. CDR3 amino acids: CASSLQGANTGELFF. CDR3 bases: TGTGCCAGCAGCTTACAGGGCGCGAACACCGGGGAGCTGTTTTTT.

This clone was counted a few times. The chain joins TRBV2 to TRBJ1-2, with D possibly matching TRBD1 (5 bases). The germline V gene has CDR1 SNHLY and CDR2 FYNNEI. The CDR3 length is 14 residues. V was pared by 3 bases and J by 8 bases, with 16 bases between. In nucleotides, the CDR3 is TGTGCCAGCAGTGAGCCTACGGGGGTCGGGGGCTACACCTTC. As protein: CASSEPTGVGGYTF.

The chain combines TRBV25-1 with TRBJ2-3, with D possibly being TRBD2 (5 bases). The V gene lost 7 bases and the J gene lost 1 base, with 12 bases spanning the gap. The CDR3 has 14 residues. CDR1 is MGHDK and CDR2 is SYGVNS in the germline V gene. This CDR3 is CASTPLEGTDTQYF. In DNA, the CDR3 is TGTGCCAGCACCCCCCTGGAGGGCACAGATACGCAGTATTTT.

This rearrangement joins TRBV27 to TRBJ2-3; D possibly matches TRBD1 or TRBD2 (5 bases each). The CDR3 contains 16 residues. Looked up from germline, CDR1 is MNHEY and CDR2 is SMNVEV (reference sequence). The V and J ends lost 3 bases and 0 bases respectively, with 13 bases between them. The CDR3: CASSFFGDASTDTQYF. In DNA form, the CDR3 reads TGTGCCAGCAGTTTCTTCGGGGACGCTAGCACAGATACGCAGTATTTT.

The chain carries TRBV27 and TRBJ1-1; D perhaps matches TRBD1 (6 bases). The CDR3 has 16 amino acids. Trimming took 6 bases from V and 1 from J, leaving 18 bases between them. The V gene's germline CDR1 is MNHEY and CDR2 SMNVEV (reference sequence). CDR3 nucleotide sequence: TGTGCCAGCAGCTACAACCGGGGGCGAGGGAACACTGAAGCTTTCTTT. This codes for CASSYNRGRGNTEAFF.

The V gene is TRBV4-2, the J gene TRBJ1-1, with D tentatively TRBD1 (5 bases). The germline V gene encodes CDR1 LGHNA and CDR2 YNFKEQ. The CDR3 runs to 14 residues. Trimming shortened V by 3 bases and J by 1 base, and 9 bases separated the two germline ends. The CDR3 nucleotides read TGTGCCAGCAGCCATAGAGGACAGAACACTGAAGCTTTCTTT. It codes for CASSHRGQNTEAFF.

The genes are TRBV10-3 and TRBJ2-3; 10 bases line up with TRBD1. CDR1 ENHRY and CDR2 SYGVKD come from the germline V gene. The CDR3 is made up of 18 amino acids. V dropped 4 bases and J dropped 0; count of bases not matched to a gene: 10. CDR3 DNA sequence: TGTGCCATCAGTGGACAGGGGGCGCGGGGGGACAGCACAGATACGCAGTATTTT. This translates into CAISGQGARGDSTDTQYF.

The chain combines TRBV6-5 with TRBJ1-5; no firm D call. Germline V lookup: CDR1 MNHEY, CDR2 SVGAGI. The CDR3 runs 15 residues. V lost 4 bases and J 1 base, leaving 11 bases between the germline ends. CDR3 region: CASSSVAGSNQPQHF. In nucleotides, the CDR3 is TGTGCCAGCAGTTCAGTAGCCGGAAGCAATCAGCCCCAGCATTTT.

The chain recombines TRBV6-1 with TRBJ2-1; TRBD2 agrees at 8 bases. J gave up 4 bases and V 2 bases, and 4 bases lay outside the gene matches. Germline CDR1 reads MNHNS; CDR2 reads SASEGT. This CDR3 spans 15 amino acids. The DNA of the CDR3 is TGTGCCAGCAGTGAACCCAGCGGGGGTTACAATGAGCAGTTCTTC. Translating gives CASSEPSGGYNEQFF.